A single sample gave rise to the 21 T cell receptor beta chains below, sequenced in a study of cytotoxic CD8 clonotypes in ibrutinib-treated CLL (dated by TCRdb to the early 2020s). Libraries were made using the immunoSEQ multiplex PCR assay. TCRdb mirrors the immuneACCESS table, restricted to in-frame sequences. Some clones are absent from its copies; in checked studies, under half trace to an unresolved V gene, and the reason for the others is unknown. Present in this sample are around 7,900 clones, 70% to 75% of which were seen just once. The ten top clones hold roughly 40% of the sample. The input for sequencing was PBMCs, taken before ibrutinib treatment. These TCRs come from a human donor with chronic lymphocytic leukemia.

This clone is labeled medium-sized (0.01 to 0.1%). The chain employs TRBV19 and TRBJ1-5; unclear D gene. Trimming removed 7 bases at V and 0 bases at J, with 4 bases between. The CDR3 length is 12 residues. The V gene's germline CDR1 is LNHDA and CDR2 SQIVND (reference sequence). The DNA for the CDR3 is TGTGCCAGTAAGGTTAGCAATCAGCCCCAGCATTTT. Its protein is CASKVSNQPQHF.

This chain joins TRBV28 and TRBJ2-5; 8 nucleotides line up with TRBD1. With 7 bases clipped from V and 5 bases from J, the junction kept 9 bases outside the gene matches. There are 14 residues in the CDR3. Germline CDR1 is MDHEN and CDR2 is SYDVKM. The CDR3 is CASTLGNRGETQYF. The DNA for the CDR3 is TGTGCCAGCACTCTAGGGAACAGGGGGGAGACCCAGTACTTC.

The chain is built from TRBV19 and TRBJ2-3; D is tentatively TRBD1 or TRBD2 (6 bases each). CDR3 length: 14 residues. CDR1 is LNHDA and CDR2 is SQIVND in the germline V gene (reference sequence). V dropped 6 bases and J dropped 5 bases, with 15 bases sitting between them. CDR3 coding DNA: TGTGCCAGTAGCCTCCTAGGGGGGATAGATACGCAGTATTTT. It yields the protein CASSLLGGIDTQYF.

This clone counts as medium-sized. The rearrangement joins TRBV27 to TRBJ1-4, with 7 bases aligning to TRBD1. The CDR3 spans 14 residues. Germline V gives CDR1 MNHEY, CDR2 SMNVEV (reference sequence). V was pared by 4 bases and J by 7 bases, with 6 bases of the junction left unmatched. The CDR3 coding sequence is TGTGCCAGCAGTTCGAGGACAGGAGTTGAAAAACTGTTTTTT. Its protein product is CASSSRTGVEKLFF.

This clone came up once. The rearrangement uses TRBV19 and TRBJ2-7; 8 bases agree with TRBD1. V gave up 5 bases and J gave up 2 bases; unmatched junction bases: 11. The CDR3 consists of 16 residues. CDR1 is LNHDA and CDR2 is SQIVND in the germline V gene (reference sequence). Here the CDR3 reads CASSHGGAGGTYEQYF. The CDR3 nucleotides read TGTGCCAGTAGTCATGGAGGGGCAGGGGGCACCTACGAGCAGTACTTC.

The CDR3 DNA reads as TGTGCCAGCAGTTACCCCCAGACACCGCATACGCAGTATTTT. Protein: CASSYPQTPHTQYF. The gene calls are TRBV6-6 and TRBJ2-3; D unclear. There are 14 residues in the CDR3. CDR1 and CDR2 from the germline V gene are MNHNY and SVGAGI (reference sequence). V was trimmed by 2 bases and J by 7 bases, leaving 13 bases between them.

The V and J genes are TRBV19 and TRBJ1-1; weak D call: TRBD1 (5 bases). The germline gives CDR1 LNHDA, CDR2 SQIVND (reference sequence). The CDR3 contains 16 residues. Trimming cost V 3 bases and J 4 bases, with 18 bases left between them. The CDR3, as DNA: TGTGCCAGTAGTATGGGGGGTACAGGAGCGGTCACTGAAGCTTTCTTT. This sequence encodes CASSMGGTGAVTEAFF.

The rearrangement uses TRBV19 and TRBJ1-2; D not certain. V was pared by 5 bases and J by 2 bases, with 12 bases between. CDR3 size: 14 residues. CDR1 and CDR2 from the germline V gene are LNHDA and SQIVND (reference sequence). The CDR3: CASSLGRQNYGYTF. The CDR3 DNA follows: TGTGCCAGTAGTCTCGGTAGGCAGAACTATGGCTACACCTTC.

The rearrangement joins TRBV11-2 to TRBJ2-7; perhaps TRBD2 as D (5 bases). CDR3 length: 14 residues. V lost 0 bases and J 5 bases, leaving 11 bases between the germline ends. The germline gives CDR1 SGHAT, CDR2 FQNNGV. CDR3: CASSLDFSRDEQYF. Here the CDR3 DNA reads TGTGCCAGCAGCTTAGATTTTTCGAGGGACGAGCAGTACTTC.

In DNA, the CDR3 is TGTGCCAGCAGTGCCAGGGGGCCCGGGACGGCCATATATTTT. Its translation: CASSARGPGTAIYF. The chain is built from TRBV6-1 and TRBJ1-3; TRBD1 aligns across 8 bases. This CDR3 is 14 amino acids long. Losses at the gene ends were 4 bases for V and 11 bases for J; bases not matched to a gene: 10. Germline CDR1 reads MNHNS; CDR2 reads SASEGT.

This chain uses TRBV28 with TRBJ1-5, with a weak D call TRBD1 (5 bases). The V end was cut by 2 bases, the J end by 7 bases, with 12 bases between. Germline V lookup: CDR1 MDHEN, CDR2 SYDVKM. The length of the CDR3 is 14 residues. For the CDR3, the DNA is TGTGCCAGCAGTTTAAAGGGGTACGAACAGCCCCAGCATTTT. It yields the protein CASSLKGYEQPQHF.

The rearrangement joins TRBV29-1 to TRBJ2-3; 8 positions match TRBD2. Germline CDR1 SQVTM, CDR2 ANQGSEA. This CDR3 has 13 amino acids. The DNA of the CDR3 is TGCAGTAGCGGGGTTGATTACACAGATACGCAGTATTTT. Protein sequence: CSSGVDYTDTQYF.

This clone was observed once. The V gene is TRBV10-3, the J gene TRBJ2-7; 7 bases line up with TRBD2. Trimming took 6 bases from V and 2 from J; bases not matched to a gene: 13. The CDR3 sequence is 16 residues long. Germline V gene sequence: CDR1 ENHRY, CDR2 SYGVKD. As DNA, the CDR3 is TGTGCCATCAGACTTGGGGGAGGGCGCGGGACCTACGAGCAGTACTTC. This sequence encodes CAIRLGGGRGTYEQYF.

Relative to its sample, this clone is large. Other DNA sequences in the same sample also yield this CDR3. The chain employs TRBV6-1 and TRBJ1-5; TRBD1 is a possible D gene (6 bases). The CDR3 consists of 12 residues. Germline V gene lookup returns CDR1 MNHNS and CDR2 SASEGT. Trimming cost V 7 bases and J 2 bases, with 6 bases left between them. The CDR3 loop reads CASTGGNQPQHF. As DNA, the CDR3 is TGTGCCAGCACAGGGGGCAATCAGCCCCAGCATTTT.

The chain links TRBV7-9 to TRBJ2-5; TRBD1 might be the D (7 bases). CDR1 and CDR2 (germline): SEHNR, FQNEAQ (reference sequence). The CDR3 is 15 amino acids. The V gene lost 4 bases and the J gene lost 4 bases, with 16 bases spanning the gap. In nucleotides, the CDR3 is TGTGCCAGCAGCTGGCGTCAGGGGGGCGGAGAGACCCAGTACTTC. Protein product: CASSWRQGGGETQYF.

The V gene is TRBV2, the J gene TRBJ2-5; D possibly corresponds to TRBD1 (5 bases). V shed 3 bases and J shed 4 bases, with 15 bases lying between them. Germline CDR1 and CDR2: SNHLY and FYNNEI. The CDR3 covers 15 residues. The CDR3 nucleotides are TGTGCCAGCAGTGACCAGCGCCTAAGGGGAGAGACCCAGTACTTC. Protein: CASSDQRLRGETQYF.

The gene calls are TRBV5-1 and TRBJ2-3; D might be TRBD2 (7 bases). This CDR3 has 16 amino acids. Trimming removed 2 bases at V and 1 base at J, with 14 bases between. CDR1 and CDR2 from the germline V gene are SGHRS and YFSETQ. CDR3 DNA: TGCGCCAGCAGCTTTGGAAGGGGGGGAGGCACAGATACGCAGTATTTT. Its protein product is CASSFGRGGGTDTQYF. The full variable domain, in which reference TRBV5-1 and TRBJ2-3 provide the parts outside the CDR3, is KAGVTQTPRYLIKTRGQQVTLSCSPISGHRSVSWYQQTPGQGLQFLFEYFSETQRNKGNFPGRFSGRQFSNSRSEMNVSTLELGDSALYLCASSFGRGGGTDTQYFGPGTRLTVL.

The chain carries TRBV5-1 and TRBJ2-2; 9 nucleotides agree with TRBD1. Trimming took 4 bases from V and 4 from J; bases not matched to a gene: 2. Germline lookup yields CDR1 SGHRS and CDR2 YFSETQ. This CDR3 has 14 residues. DNA for the CDR3: TGCGCCAGCAGCGGGGACAGGGTCACCGGGGAGCTGTTTTTT. Its protein product is CASSGDRVTGELFF.

This rearrangement joins TRBV28 to TRBJ1-1, with 9 bases lining up with TRBD1. The germline gives CDR1 MDHEN, CDR2 SYDVKM. V shed 6 bases and J 5 bases; nucleotides not matched to a gene: 7. The CDR3 has 14 residues. CDR3 in amino acids: CASSQQGQGTEAFF. The CDR3 bases are TGTGCCAGCAGCCAGCAGGGACAGGGAACTGAAGCTTTCTTT.

This clone was detected a few times. This rearrangement joins TRBV5-6 to TRBJ1-1; D possibly corresponds to TRBD1 (6 bases). The CDR3 sequence is 17 residues long. Trimming took 4 bases from V and 0 from J, leaving 19 bases between them. Germline V gene lookup returns CDR1 SGHDT and CDR2 YYEEEE. In nucleotides, the CDR3 is TGTGCCAGCAGCGCTTTGAAATTTGGACAGATGAACACTGAAGCTTTCTTT. It specifies CASSALKFGQMNTEAFF.

The CDR3 protein is CASSPEIGGLNEKLFF. DNA of the CDR3: TGTGCCAGCAGCCCTGAGATCGGAGGGCTTAATGAAAAACTGTTTTTT. The chain carries TRBV9 and TRBJ1-4; D not certain. Trimming removed 4 bases at V and 4 bases at J, with 17 bases between. The V gene's germline CDR1 is SGDLS and CDR2 YYNGEE. The CDR3 loop spans 16 amino acids.